These T cell receptor beta chains were read from a single sample in a study of naive and memory T cell subsets. TCRdb re-analysed the UMI-ligation and nested PCR reads in MiXCR, keeping a single row per CDR3 protein. In the table there are under 150,000 distinct CDR3 sequences, about a fifth of which are singletons. Sequencing was performed on naive CD8+ T cells from blood. These receptors all come from a human donor in good health. The CDR3 runs from the conserved cysteine through the conserved F or W. Each record gives: V gene, CDR3 protein.

TRBV29-1	CSVGFDYEQYF
TRBV28	CASSLGGSGEQYF
TRBV6-6	CASSYVRDRGRETQYF
TRBV24-1	CATTRTGTEPYEQYF
TRBV4-1	CASSQDWGGANVLTF
TRBV10-3	CATRGGGGTDTQYF
TRBV19	CASSIGGGLSYEQYF
TRBV14	CASSQGTSGNYEQYF
TRBV7-7	CASSLGPTSQETQYF
TRBV28	CASSLTPEDTQYF
TRBV6-2/TRBV6-3	CASSYPYSGEGRYEQYF
TRBV11-3	CASSGGQDISDEQFF
TRBV5-1	CASSLWGWREANNEQFF
TRBV12-5	CASGWTFDRMSSYNEQFF
TRBV7-9	CASSLATGTSDYNEQFF
TRBV7-2	CASSLGTSGRIEQYF